What follows are 28 T cell receptor beta chains derived from one specimen sequenced in a study of shared clonotypes between healthy human individuals. Sequencing was performed with immunoSEQ multiplex PCR; in TCRdb, only in-frame clones are kept and a portion is missing. In the table there are millions of clones, roughly 95% of which are singletons. Source material: naive CD4+ T cells sorted from blood. This sample's subset: CD45RA+ positively selected. Every receptor here comes from a man aged 18-30 years in good health.

V usage is TRBV5-1 and J usage is TRBJ1-4; unclear D gene. Looked up from germline, CDR1 is SGHRS and CDR2 is YFSETQ. There are 13 residues in the CDR3. V lost 4 bases and J 8 bases, leaving 12 bases between the germline ends. CDR3 amino acids: CASSPDTREKLFF. CDR3 DNA: TGCGCCAGCAGCCCCGACACGCGGGAAAAACTGTTTTTT.

CDR3 loop: CASSPPKGNTEAFF. The DNA for the CDR3 is TGTGCCAGCAGCCCTCCGAAAGGCAACACTGAAGCTTTCTTT. This sequence joins TRBV6-5 and TRBJ1-1; D is uncertain. In germline, CDR1 is MNHEY, CDR2 SVGAGI. The CDR3 has 14 amino acids. V was pared by 6 bases and J by 2 bases, with 13 bases between.

The chain employs TRBV9 and TRBJ2-2; D not certain. From germline, CDR1 is SGDLS and CDR2 YYNGEE. The CDR3 has 12 residues. The ends were cut back, 0 bases at V and 7 bases at J, with 4 bases in the middle. CDR3: CASSVGNGELFF. The DNA for the CDR3 is TGTGCCAGCAGCGTAGGCAACGGGGAGCTGTTTTTT.

The V gene is TRBV7-2, the J gene TRBJ2-3; 9 bases fit TRBD2. Germline CDR1 and CDR2: SGHTA and FQGNSA. V lost 2 bases and J lost 10; bases outside the gene matches: 7. This CDR3 contains 14 residues. The CDR3 sequence: CASSLFPAGGSQYF. The CDR3 nucleotides read TGTGCCAGCAGCTTATTTCCAGCGGGGGGCTCGCAGTATTTT.

This chain links TRBV2 with TRBJ1-3; D remains ambiguous. The germline V gene has CDR1 SNHLY and CDR2 FYNNEI. The CDR3 has 11 residues. Trimming took off 6 bases at V and 9 bases at J, with 9 bases between the two ends. The CDR3 DNA is TGTGCCAGCAGGCTACTGGGCACCATATATTTT. Translation gives CASRLLGTIYF.

The J gene is TRBJ2-2, the V gene TRBV19; 9 nucleotides align to TRBD2. The CDR3 consists of 15 residues. Per germline, CDR1 LNHDA and CDR2 SQIVND (reference sequence). The J segment lost 5 bases and the V segment lost 5 bases, leaving 6 bases of the junction unmatched. The CDR3 nucleotides read TGTGCCAGTAGTTATAGCGGGGGTGCTACCGGGGAGCTGTTTTTT. The encoded protein is CASSYSGGATGELFF. The variable domain in full, completed from reference TRBV19 and TRBJ2-2, reads DGGITQSPKYLFRKEGQNVTLSCEQNLNHDAMYWYRQDPGQGLRLIYYSQIVNDFQKGDIAEGYSVSREKKESFPLTVTSAQKNPTAFYLCASSYSGGATGELFFGEGSRLTVL.

The rearrangement joins TRBV6-1 to TRBJ1-3; D may be TRBD1 (5 bases). The CDR3 covers 14 residues. V was cut by 0 bases and J by 6 bases, with 9 bases left in between. Per the germline V gene, CDR1 is MNHNS and CDR2 is SASEGT. The CDR3 DNA reads TGTGCCAGCAGTGAAGCAGGGGTTGAAAACACCATATATTTT. It translates to CASSEAGVENTIYF.

The J gene is TRBJ1-1, the V gene TRBV30; D is ambiguous. The CDR3 consists of 13 residues. The V and J ends lost 4 bases and 6 bases respectively, with 15 bases between them. CDR1 and CDR2 from the germline V gene are GTSNPN and SVGIG (reference sequence). CDR3 nucleotide sequence: TGTGCCTGGACGTACCGGGCTGGGGCTGAAGCTTTCTTT. This gives the protein CAWTYRAGAEAFF.

The chain couples TRBV28 to TRBJ2-7; 7 nucleotides align to TRBD1. V shed 5 bases and J 12 bases; nucleotides not matched to a gene: 16. The CDR3 length is 14 residues. The germline CDR1 and CDR2 sequences are MDHEN and SYDVKM. Written as DNA, the CDR3 is TGTGCCAGCAGTCCGCAAAACCCGGGACAGCGGTTGTACTTC. Amino acid sequence: CASSPQNPGQRLYF.

This clone came up a few times. This rearrangement joins TRBV2 to TRBJ1-6, with a weak D call TRBD1 (5 bases). The V gene lost 8 bases and the J gene lost 7 bases, with 12 bases spanning the gap. The CDR3 totals 13 residues. CDR1 SNHLY and CDR2 FYNNEI come from the germline V gene. The CDR3 DNA reads TGTGCCAGCGGGCAGGGCCCGAATTCACCCCTCCACTTT. This gives the protein CASGQGPNSPLHF. Together with reference TRBV2 and TRBJ1-6, the CDR3 gives the full variable domain: EPEVTQTPSHQVTQMGQEVILRCVPISNHLYFYWYRQILGQKVEFLVSFYNNEISEKSEIFDDQFSVERPDGSNFTLKIRSTKLEDSAMYFCASGQGPNSPLHFGNGTRLTVT.

The chain couples TRBV6-5 to TRBJ1-1; D perhaps matches TRBD1 (6 bases). The V gene's germline CDR1 is MNHEY and CDR2 SVGAGI. V dropped 4 bases and J dropped 6 bases, with 15 bases sitting between them. The CDR3 loop spans 14 amino acids. The CDR3 sequence is CASSSYREGPEAFF. The CDR3 DNA follows: TGTGCCAGCAGTTCGTACAGGGAAGGCCCTGAAGCTTTCTTT.

V gene TRBV11-2 combines with J gene TRBJ2-1, with 11 bases lining up with TRBD1. V shed 2 bases, J shed 6 bases, and the junction held 3 bases outside the gene matches. Germline-derived CDR1 and CDR2 are SGHAT and FQNNGV. CDR3 size: 15 residues. The CDR3 reads CASSLSGTGGNEQFF. Here the CDR3 DNA reads TGTGCCAGCAGCTTATCCGGGACAGGGGGCAATGAGCAGTTCTTC.

Note on this clone: This sample also contains other DNA sequences that code for the same CDR3. The chain is built from TRBV6-5 and TRBJ1-1; a possible D gene is TRBD1 (6 bases). The CDR3 contains 14 residues. The V end was cut by 2 bases, the J end by 1 base, with 8 bases between. Germline assignment: CDR1 MNHEY and CDR2 SVGAGI. The CDR3 bases are TGTGCCAGCAGTTACCAGGGGCGGAACACTGAAGCTTTCTTT. Amino acid sequence: CASSYQGRNTEAFF.

With regard to this clone: The sample contains more than one DNA sequence encoding this CDR3. The chain uses TRBV4-1 and TRBJ2-7; perhaps TRBD1 as D (6 bases). With 3 bases removed from V and 4 bases from J, the gap between germline ends came to 7 bases. The CDR3 has 12 amino acids. The germline V gene has CDR1 MGHRA and CDR2 YSYEKL. CDR3 in DNA: TGCGCCAGCAGCCAGCAGGGGTACGAGCAGTACTTC. Protein product: CASSQQGYEQYF.

The V gene is TRBV5-4, the J gene TRBJ2-1, with 12 positions matching TRBD2. The CDR3 has 16 residues. Germline CDR1 SGHNT, CDR2 YYREEE (reference sequence). Unmatched junction bases numbered 8, after V lost 2 bases and J lost 8 bases. This chain's CDR3 is CASSFPGLAGRDEQFF. In DNA, the CDR3 is TGTGCCAGCAGCTTTCCCGGACTAGCGGGGAGGGATGAGCAGTTCTTC.

The J gene is TRBJ1-4, the V gene TRBV6-6; D possibly corresponds to TRBD1 (5 bases). The V end was cut by 2 bases, the J end by 2 bases, with 9 bases between. The CDR3 is 15 amino acids. Germline V gene sequence: CDR1 MNHNY, CDR2 SVGAGI (reference sequence). CDR3 region: CASSYVTVTNEKLFF. The CDR3 DNA follows: TGTGCCAGCAGTTACGTGACAGTCACTAATGAAAAACTGTTTTTT.

The chain couples TRBV2 to TRBJ1-1; 7 bases are a match to TRBD1. The J segment lost 1 base and the V segment lost 8 bases, leaving 13 bases of the junction unmatched. Germline values: CDR1 SNHLY, CDR2 FYNNEI. CDR3 size: 16 residues. In DNA, the CDR3 is TGTGCCAGCGTTAAAGAGACAGGGACTCAGAACACTGAAGCTTTCTTT. It encodes CASVKETGTQNTEAFF.

V and J are TRBV5-1 and TRBJ2-1; TRBD2 agrees at 11 bases. The CDR3 totals 17 residues. J was trimmed by 6 bases and V by 0 bases; bases with no gene match: 8. Germline assignment: CDR1 SGHRS and CDR2 YFSETQ. CDR3 loop: CASSLAIELAGVNEQFF. The CDR3 DNA sequence: TGCGCCAGCAGCTTGGCCATTGAACTAGCGGGAGTCAATGAGCAGTTCTTC.

The chain uses TRBV5-4 and TRBJ1-2; D perhaps matches TRBD1 (5 bases). V dropped 4 bases and J dropped 12 bases, with 16 bases sitting between them. The germline V gene encodes CDR1 SGHNT and CDR2 YYREEE (reference sequence). The CDR3 loop spans 12 amino acids. DNA of the CDR3: TGTGCCAGCAGCCCCGTTGCGCAGGGCGACACCTTC. It codes for CASSPVAQGDTF.

The rearrangement joins TRBV25-1 to TRBJ2-7, with TRBD2 matching over 11 bases. Germline V lookup: CDR1 MGHDK, CDR2 SYGVNS. The CDR3 loop spans 16 amino acids. Trimming removed 5 bases from V and 3 bases from J; junction bases left unmatched: 9. The CDR3 DNA follows: TGTGCCAGCAGTAATCTTAGCGGGAGGGGGGGCTACGAGCAGTACTTC. The encoded protein is CASSNLSGRGGYEQYF.

The sample holds one count of this clone. The chain combines TRBV5-1 with TRBJ1-1, with 9 nucleotides matching TRBD1. CDR1 is SGHRS, CDR2 YFSETQ, per germline. V trimming: 4 bases; J trimming: 3 bases; junction bases outside the gene matches: 1. CDR3 length: 13 residues. Written as DNA, the CDR3 is TGCGCCAGCAGCGGGACAGGGTACACTGAAGCTTTCTTT. Translating gives CASSGTGYTEAFF. Full variable domain (outside the CDR3, taken from reference TRBV5-1 and TRBJ1-1): KAGVTQTPRYLIKTRGQQVTLSCSPISGHRSVSWYQQTPGQGLQFLFEYFSETQRNKGNFPGRFSGRQFSNSRSEMNVSTLELGDSALYLCASSGTGYTEAFFGQGTRLTVV.

This chain uses TRBV18 with TRBJ2-3, with 10 bases matching TRBD2. J gave up 2 bases and V 2 bases, and 4 bases lay outside the gene matches. Germline V CDR1 and CDR2: KGHSH, LQKENI. The CDR3 is 16 amino acids. CDR3 protein: CASSPISGRATDTQYF. In DNA form, the CDR3 reads TGTGCCAGCTCACCAATAAGCGGGAGGGCCACAGATACGCAGTATTTT. The variable domain in full, with the rest retrieved from reference TRBV18 and TRBJ2-3, is NAGVMQNPRHLVRRRGQEARLRCSPMKGHSHVYWYRQLPEEGLKFMVYLQKENIIDESGMPKERFSAEFPKEGPSILRIQQVVRGDSAAYFCASSPISGRATDTQYFGPGTRLTVL.

This clone was detected once. This chain joins TRBV5-1 and TRBJ2-1; weak D call: TRBD1 (5 bases). This CDR3 contains 14 residues. V shed 6 bases and J shed 3 bases, with 13 bases lying between them. From germline, CDR1 is SGHRS and CDR2 YFSETQ. CDR3 loop: CASTITGHYNEQFF. As DNA, the CDR3 is TGCGCCAGCACGATAACAGGTCACTACAATGAGCAGTTCTTC. Filled out from reference TRBV5-1 and TRBJ2-1, the complete variable domain reads KAGVTQTPRYLIKTRGQQVTLSCSPISGHRSVSWYQQTPGQGLQFLFEYFSETQRNKGNFPGRFSGRQFSNSRSEMNVSTLELGDSALYLCASTITGHYNEQFFGPGTRLTVL.

J is TRBJ2-7 and V is TRBV7-8; 7 bases align to TRBD2. The CDR3 is 15 residues long. Trimming removed 1 base from V and 2 bases from J; junction bases left unmatched: 5. CDR1 is SGHVS and CDR2 is FQNEAQ in the germline V gene. This CDR3 is CASSLGREATYEQYF. CDR3 sequence (DNA): TGTGCCAGCAGCTTAGGACGGGAGGCTACCTACGAGCAGTACTTC. Looking up the rest from reference TRBV7-8 and TRBJ2-7 gives the full variable domain: GAGVSQSPRYKVAKRGQDVALRCDPISGHVSLFWYQQALGQGPEFLTYFQNEAQLDKSGLPSDRFFAERPEGSVSTLKIQRTQQEDSAVYLCASSLGREATYEQYFGPGTRLTVT.

The chain has TRBV30 and TRBJ2-3; the D is unclear. The germline gives CDR1 GTSNPN, CDR2 SVGIG (reference sequence). The length of the CDR3 is 13 residues. V was clipped by 0 bases and J by 6 bases, with 10 bases between them. The DNA for the CDR3 is TGTGCCTGGAGTGTAGGTTATTTTGATACGCAGTATTTT. This gives the protein CAWSVGYFDTQYF.

Written as DNA, the CDR3 is TGCGCCAGCAGCTTGGATACAGGGTTGGAGACCCAGTACTTC. Translated: CASSLDTGLETQYF. This chain joins TRBV5-1 and TRBJ2-5; weak D call: TRBD1 (6 bases). Trimming removed 0 bases at V and 5 bases at J, with 11 bases between. Germline CDR1 and CDR2: SGHRS and YFSETQ. CDR3 length: 14 amino acids.

The chain employs TRBV30 and TRBJ1-1; D uncertain. Trimming took off 4 bases at V and 4 bases at J, with 7 bases between the two ends. The CDR3 is 11 amino acids. CDR1 and CDR2 (germline): GTSNPN, SVGIG (reference sequence). The CDR3 reads CAWNSITEAFF. As DNA, the CDR3 is TGTGCCTGGAACAGTATCACTGAAGCTTTCTTT.

The rearrangement uses TRBV7-9 and TRBJ2-1, with TRBD1 as a possible D gene (6 bases). The germline gives CDR1 SEHNR, CDR2 FQNEAQ (reference sequence). With 4 bases removed from V and 0 bases from J, the gap between germline ends came to 13 bases. There are 16 residues in the CDR3. CDR3 nucleotide sequence: TGTGCCAGCAGCTCGACAGGACCTAGCTCCTACAATGAGCAGTTCTTC. This sequence encodes CASSSTGPSSYNEQFF.